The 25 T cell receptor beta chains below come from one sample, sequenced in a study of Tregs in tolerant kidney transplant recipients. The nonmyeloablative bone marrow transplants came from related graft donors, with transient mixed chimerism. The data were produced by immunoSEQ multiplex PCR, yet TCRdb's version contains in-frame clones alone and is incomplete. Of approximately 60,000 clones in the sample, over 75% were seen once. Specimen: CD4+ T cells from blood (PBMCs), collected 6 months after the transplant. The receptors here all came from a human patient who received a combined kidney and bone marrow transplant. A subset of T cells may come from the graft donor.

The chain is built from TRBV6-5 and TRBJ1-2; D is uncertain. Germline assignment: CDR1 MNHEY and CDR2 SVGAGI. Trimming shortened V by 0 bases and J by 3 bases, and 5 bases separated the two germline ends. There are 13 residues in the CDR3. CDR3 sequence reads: CASSYSSDYGYTF. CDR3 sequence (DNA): TGTGCCAGCAGTTACTCGTCGGACTATGGCTACACCTTC.

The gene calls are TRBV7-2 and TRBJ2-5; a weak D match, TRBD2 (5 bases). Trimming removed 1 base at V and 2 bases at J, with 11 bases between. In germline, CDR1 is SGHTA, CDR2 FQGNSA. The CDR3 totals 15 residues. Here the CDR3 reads CASSLGASLQETQYF. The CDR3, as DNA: TGTGCCAGCAGCTTAGGGGCTAGCCTTCAAGAGACCCAGTACTTC.

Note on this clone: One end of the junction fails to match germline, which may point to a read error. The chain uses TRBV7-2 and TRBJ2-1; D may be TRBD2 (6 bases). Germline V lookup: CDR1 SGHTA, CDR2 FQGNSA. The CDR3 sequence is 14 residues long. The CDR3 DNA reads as TGTGCCAGCCGCTTTAGCGGATCCTACAATGAGCAGTTCTTC. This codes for CASRFSGSYNEQFF.

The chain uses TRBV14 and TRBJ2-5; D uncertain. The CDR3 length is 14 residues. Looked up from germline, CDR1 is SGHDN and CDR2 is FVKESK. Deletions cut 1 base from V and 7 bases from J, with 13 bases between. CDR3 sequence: CASSQAESDLTQYF. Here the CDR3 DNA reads TGTGCCAGCAGCCAAGCCGAGTCCGATTTGACCCAGTACTTC.

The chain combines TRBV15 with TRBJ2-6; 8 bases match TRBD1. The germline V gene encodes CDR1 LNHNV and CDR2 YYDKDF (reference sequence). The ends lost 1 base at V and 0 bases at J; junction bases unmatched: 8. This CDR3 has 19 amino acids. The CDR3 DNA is TGTGCCACCAGCAGAGGACATTGGACAGGGCGCTCTGGGGCCAACGTCCTGACTTTC. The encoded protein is CATSRGHWTGRSGANVLTF.

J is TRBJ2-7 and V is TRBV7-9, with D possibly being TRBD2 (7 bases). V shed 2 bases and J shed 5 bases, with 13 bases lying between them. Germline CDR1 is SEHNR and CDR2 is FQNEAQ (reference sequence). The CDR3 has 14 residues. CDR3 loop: CASSLTRGANEQYF. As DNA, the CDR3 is TGTGCCAGCAGCTTAACCCGGGGGGCGAACGAGCAGTACTTC. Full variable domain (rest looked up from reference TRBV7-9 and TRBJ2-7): DTGVSQNPRHKITKRGQNVTFRCDPISEHNRLYWYRQTLGQGPEFLTYFQNEAQLEKSRLLSDRFSAERPKGSFSTLEIQRTEQGDSAMYLCASSLTRGANEQYFGPGTRLTVT.

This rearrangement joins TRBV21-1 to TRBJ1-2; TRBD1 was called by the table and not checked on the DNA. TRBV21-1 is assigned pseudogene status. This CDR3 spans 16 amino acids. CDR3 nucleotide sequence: TGTGCCAGCAGCAATAGGAGCGGACAGGAAAGGTATGGCTACACCTTC. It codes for CASSNRSGQERYGYTF.

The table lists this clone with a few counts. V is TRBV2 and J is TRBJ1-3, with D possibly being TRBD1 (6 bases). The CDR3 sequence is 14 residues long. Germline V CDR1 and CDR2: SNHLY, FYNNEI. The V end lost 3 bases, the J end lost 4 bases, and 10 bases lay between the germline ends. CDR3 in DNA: TGTGCCAGCAGTGAGGAGACAGGCGGAAACACCATATATTTT. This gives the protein CASSEETGGNTIYF.

CDR3: CASSQWAGTSGRREGDTQYF. The CDR3 bases are TGTGCCAGCAGCCAATGGGCTGGGACTAGCGGGAGGAGGGAGGGAGATACGCAGTATTTT. V is TRBV4-2 and J is TRBJ2-3, with 15 nucleotides matching TRBD2. The length of the CDR3 is 20 residues. V was clipped by 2 bases and J by 5 bases; unmatched bases: 14. Germline V gene data show CDR1 as LGHNA and CDR2 as YNFKEQ.

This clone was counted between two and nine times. CDR3 residues: CASSLGTGVQETQYF. As DNA, the CDR3 is TGTGCCAGCAGCTTAGGGACAGGGGTACAAGAGACCCAGTACTTC. This chain joins TRBV7-7 and TRBJ2-5; 9 positions match TRBD1. V shed 1 base, J shed 2 bases, and the junction held 2 bases outside the gene matches. Germline lookup yields CDR1 SSHAT and CDR2 FNYEAQ (reference sequence). The CDR3 has 15 residues.

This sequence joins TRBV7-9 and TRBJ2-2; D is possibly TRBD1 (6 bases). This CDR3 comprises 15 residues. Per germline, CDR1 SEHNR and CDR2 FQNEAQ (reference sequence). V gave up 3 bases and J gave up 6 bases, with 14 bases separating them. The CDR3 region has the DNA TGTGCCAGCAGCTTCGCAGGGGCGAGGGCCGGGGAGCTGTTTTTT. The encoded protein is CASSFAGARAGELFF.

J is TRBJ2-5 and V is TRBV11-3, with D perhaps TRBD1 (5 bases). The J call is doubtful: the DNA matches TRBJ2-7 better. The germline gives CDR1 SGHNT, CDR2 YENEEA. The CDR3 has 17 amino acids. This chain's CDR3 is CASSLLPNPQGSYEQYF. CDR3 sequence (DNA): TGTGCCAGCAGCTTACTACCGAATCCCCAGGGCTCCTACGAGCAGTACTTC.

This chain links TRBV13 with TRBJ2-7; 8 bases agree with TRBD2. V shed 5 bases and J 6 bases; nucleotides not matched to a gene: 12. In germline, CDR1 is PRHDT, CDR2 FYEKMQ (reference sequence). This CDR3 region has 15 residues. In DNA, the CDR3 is TGTGCCAGCAGCGCCCAGGTAGGGACTAGTATCGAGCAGTACTTC. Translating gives CASSAQVGTSIEQYF.

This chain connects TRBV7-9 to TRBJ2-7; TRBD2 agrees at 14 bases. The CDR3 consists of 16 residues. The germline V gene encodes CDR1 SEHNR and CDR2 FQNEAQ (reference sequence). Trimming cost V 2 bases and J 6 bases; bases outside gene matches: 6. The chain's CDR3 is CASSLTGTSGRTEQYF. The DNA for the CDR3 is TGTGCCAGCAGCTTAACCGGGACTAGCGGGAGAACCGAGCAGTACTTC.

CDR3 nucleotide sequence: TGCGCCAGCAGCCAAGGGAGGACTAGCGGCAGCACAGATACGCAGTATTTT. Its translation: CASSQGRTSGSTDTQYF. The chain combines TRBV4-3 with TRBJ2-3, with TRBD2 identical over 10 bases. V lost 1 base, J lost 0 bases, and 4 bases stayed unmatched. The CDR3 covers 17 residues. Germline V gene sequence: CDR1 LGHNA, CDR2 YSLEER.

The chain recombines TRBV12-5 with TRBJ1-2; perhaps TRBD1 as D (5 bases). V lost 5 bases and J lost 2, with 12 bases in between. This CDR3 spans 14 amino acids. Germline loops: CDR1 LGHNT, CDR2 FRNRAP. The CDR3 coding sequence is TGTGCTAGTGGTGGGGGGGTAGGGAACTATGGCTACACCTTC. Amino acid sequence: CASGGGVGNYGYTF.

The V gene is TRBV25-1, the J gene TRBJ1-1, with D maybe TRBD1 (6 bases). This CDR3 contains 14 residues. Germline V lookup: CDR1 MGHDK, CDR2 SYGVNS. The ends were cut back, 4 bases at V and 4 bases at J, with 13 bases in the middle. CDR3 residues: CASSGQGLSTEAFF. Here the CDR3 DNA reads TGTGCCAGCAGTGGGCAGGGGTTGAGCACTGAAGCTTTCTTT.

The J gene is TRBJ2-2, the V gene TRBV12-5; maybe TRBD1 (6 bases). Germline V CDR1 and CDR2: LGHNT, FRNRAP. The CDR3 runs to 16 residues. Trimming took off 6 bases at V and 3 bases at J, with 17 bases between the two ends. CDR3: CASGGTGDTYTGELFF. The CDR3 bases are TGTGCTAGTGGCGGTACTGGGGACACGTACACCGGGGAGCTGTTTTTT. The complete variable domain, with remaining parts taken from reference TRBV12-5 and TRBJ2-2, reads DARVTQTPRHKVTEMGQEVTMRCQPILGHNTVFWYRQTMMQGLELLAYFRNRAPLDDSGMPKDRFSAEMPDATLATLKIQPSEPRDSAVYFCASGGTGDTYTGELFFGEGSRLTVL.

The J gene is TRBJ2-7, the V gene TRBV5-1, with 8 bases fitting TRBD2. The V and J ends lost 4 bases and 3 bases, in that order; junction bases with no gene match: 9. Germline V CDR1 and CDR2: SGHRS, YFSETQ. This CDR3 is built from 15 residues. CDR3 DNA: TGCGCCAGCAGCGCACCGGGAGGGCGGGACTACGAGCAGTACTTC. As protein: CASSAPGGRDYEQYF.

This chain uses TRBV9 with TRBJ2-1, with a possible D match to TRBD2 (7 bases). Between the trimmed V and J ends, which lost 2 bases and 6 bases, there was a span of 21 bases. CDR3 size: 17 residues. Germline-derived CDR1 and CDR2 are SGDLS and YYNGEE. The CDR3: CASSVGGGIRTGNEQFF. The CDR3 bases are TGTGCCAGCAGCGTGGGGGGGGGCATACGCACGGGCAATGAGCAGTTCTTC.

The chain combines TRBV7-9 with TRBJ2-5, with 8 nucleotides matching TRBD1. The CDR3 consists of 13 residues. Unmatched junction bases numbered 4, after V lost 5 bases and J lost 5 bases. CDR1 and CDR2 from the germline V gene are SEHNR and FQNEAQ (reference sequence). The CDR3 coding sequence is TGTGCCAGCAGCCGTGGACAGGGTGAGACCCAGTACTTC. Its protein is CASSRGQGETQYF.

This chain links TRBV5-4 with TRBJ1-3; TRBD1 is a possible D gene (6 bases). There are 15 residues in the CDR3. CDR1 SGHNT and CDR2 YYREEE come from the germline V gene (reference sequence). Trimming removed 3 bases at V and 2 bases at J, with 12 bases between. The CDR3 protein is CASSSSGEPGNTIYF. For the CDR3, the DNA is TGTGCCAGCAGCTCGTCAGGGGAACCTGGAAACACCATATATTTT.

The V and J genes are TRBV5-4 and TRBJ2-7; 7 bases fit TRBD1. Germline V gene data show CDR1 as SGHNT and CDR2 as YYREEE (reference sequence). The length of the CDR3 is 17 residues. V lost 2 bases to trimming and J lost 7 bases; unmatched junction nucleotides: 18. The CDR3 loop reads CASSFRTGVYDIGEQYF. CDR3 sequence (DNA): TGTGCCAGCAGCTTCCGGACAGGCGTCTACGACATTGGTGAGCAGTACTTC.

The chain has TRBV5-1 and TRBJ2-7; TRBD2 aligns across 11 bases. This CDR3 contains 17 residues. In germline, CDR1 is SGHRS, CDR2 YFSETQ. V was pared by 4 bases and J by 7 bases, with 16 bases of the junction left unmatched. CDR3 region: CASSPINLAGGFEEQYF. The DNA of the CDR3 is TGCGCCAGCAGCCCGATAAACCTAGCGGGGGGCTTTGAAGAGCAGTACTTC.

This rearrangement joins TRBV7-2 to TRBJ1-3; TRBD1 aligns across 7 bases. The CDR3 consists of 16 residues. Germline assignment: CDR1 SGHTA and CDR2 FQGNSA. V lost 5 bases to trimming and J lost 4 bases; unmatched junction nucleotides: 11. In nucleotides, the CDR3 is TGTGCCAGCAGCGTCCAACAGGGGTCGTGGGGAAACACCATATATTTT. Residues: CASSVQQGSWGNTIYF.